The present entry profiles one T cell receptor (beta chain) with its context. This entry comes from a study of blood T cell repertoires in COVID-19. Study context: T cells, B-cell-depleted T cells, or PBMCs provided the cDNA or gDNA that served as material.

CDR1 and CDR2 (germline): SGHTA, FQGTGA. The germline V and J ends were trimmed by 5 bases and 0 bases, with 20 bases remaining between them. The CDR3 is made up of 19 amino acids. As handled by the study authors: The assay estimated nucleated cells by amplifying reference gene primers. The repertoire was sequenced with immunoSEQ multiplex PCR; TCRdb's copy has only in-frame clones and lacks some. V, J and clone size derive from that table, while D and trimming were established from the DNA sequence. The sample shows some 250,000 clones, around 83% of them seen only once. The chain joins TRBV7-3 to TRBJ2-6, with D possibly being TRBD1 (8 bases). This TCR was recovered from a woman in her sixties with active or convalescent COVID-19. The sample comprised peripheral blood. CDR3 DNA: TGTGCCAGCAGCCAAAGCGGGACAGGAGAAAGCTCTGGGGCCAACGTCCTGACTTTC. Protein: CASSQSGTGESSGANVLTF.